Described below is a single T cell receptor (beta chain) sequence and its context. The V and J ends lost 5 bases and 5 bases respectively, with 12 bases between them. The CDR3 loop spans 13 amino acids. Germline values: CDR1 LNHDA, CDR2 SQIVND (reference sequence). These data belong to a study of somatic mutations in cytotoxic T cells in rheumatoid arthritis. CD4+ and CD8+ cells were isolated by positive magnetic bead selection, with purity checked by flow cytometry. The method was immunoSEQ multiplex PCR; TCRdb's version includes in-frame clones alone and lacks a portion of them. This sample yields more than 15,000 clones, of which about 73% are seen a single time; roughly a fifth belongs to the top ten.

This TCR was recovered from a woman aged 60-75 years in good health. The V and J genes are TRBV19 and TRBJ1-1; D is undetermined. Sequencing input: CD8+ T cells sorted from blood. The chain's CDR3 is CASSPYGETEAFF. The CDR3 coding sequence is TGTGCCAGTAGTCCCTACGGTGAGACTGAAGCTTTCTTT.